This T cell receptor beta chain came from a study of blood T cells in healthy people across ages. Study-wide points: No one knew whether donors had CMV, which possibly confounded expanded clonotype changes. Donors of long life had a larger count of naive CD4+ cells and greater diversity than aged donors.

There were healthy Caucasian individuals from Russia, aged roughly 6 to 100, serving as donors. Each sample yielded at least 6 micrograms of PBMC total RNA. A remark on this clonotype: The antigen is unknown.

Combining a sample-barcoded 5' primer with a J-beta primer mix, a second PCR ran for roughly 7 to 11 cycles. TCRdb used MiXCR to reprocess the 5' RACE reads, holding one entry per CDR3 protein. Among approximately 850,000 distinct CDR3 sequences listed, over 45% were seen once. The V gene's germline CDR1 is DFQATT and CDR2 SNEGSKA (reference sequence). The CDR3 consists of 13 residues. Sequencing was done on a sample of blood. The receptor's source is a man younger than 40 in good health. This chain links TRBV20-1 with TRBJ2-5; TRBD2 is a possible D gene (6 bases). The J call may be incorrect, as the DNA end agrees better with TRBJ2-7. This chain's CDR3 is CSARSAGRIEQYF. The CDR3 coding sequence is TGCAGTGCTAGATCGGCAGGGAGGATCGAGCAGTACTTC.